The next 25 T cell receptor beta chains were all read from a single sample in a study of blood T cell repertoires in COVID-19. TCRdb's table, derived via immunoSEQ multiplex PCR, lists solely in-frame clones and lacks some. This sample carries 200,000 to 250,000 clones, approximately 89% of them seen once, and the ten largest clones take more than 4.5%. Material: peripheral blood. These receptors were obtained from a woman in her 40s with acute or convalescent COVID-19.

This clone was seen only once. This chain connects TRBV2 to TRBJ1-6; D gene uncertain. The CDR3 covers 14 residues. Trimming removed 6 bases from V and 0 bases from J, with 6 bases in between. The germline gives CDR1 SNHLY, CDR2 FYNNEI. CDR3 protein: CASRGSSYNSPLHF. The CDR3 DNA is TGTGCCAGCAGAGGGAGCTCCTATAATTCACCCCTCCACTTT.

The table lists this clone with a count of one. The chain combines TRBV7-2 with TRBJ2-5; 8 nucleotides agree with TRBD2. This CDR3 contains 14 residues. CDR1 is SGHTA and CDR2 is FQGNSA in the germline V gene. The V and J ends lost 2 bases and 5 bases, in that order; junction bases with no gene match: 4. The CDR3 sequence: CASSLLLAEETQYF. CDR3 DNA sequence: TGTGCCAGCAGCTTATTACTAGCGGAGGAGACCCAGTACTTC.

V is TRBV6-5 and J is TRBJ2-2, with TRBD1 as a possible D gene (6 bases). V was trimmed by 6 bases and J by 1 base, leaving 9 bases between them. CDR1 and CDR2 (germline): MNHEY, SVGAGI. This CDR3 has 14 residues. In DNA form, the CDR3 reads TGTGCCAGCAGACAGGGTTGGAACACCGGGGAGCTGTTTTTT. Its protein product is CASRQGWNTGELFF.

This chain joins TRBV6-5 and TRBJ2-1; 8 bases map to TRBD1. The CDR3 loop spans 14 amino acids. V lost 6 bases and J lost 7; bases outside the gene matches: 8. Germline V gene data show CDR1 as MNHEY and CDR2 as SVGAGI. The CDR3 loop reads CASSRQGRRNEQFF. For the CDR3, the DNA is TGTGCCAGCAGCCGACAGGGGCGTCGTAATGAGCAGTTCTTC.

The rearrangement uses TRBV25-1 and TRBJ2-3, with 8 positions matching TRBD2. J gave up 3 bases and V 4 bases, and 3 bases lay outside the gene matches. Germline V gene sequence: CDR1 MGHDK, CDR2 SYGVNS. The CDR3 spans 14 residues. Here the CDR3 DNA reads TGTGCCAGCAGTGTAGCGGGGTCTACAGATACGCAGTATTTT. It is translated as CASSVAGSTDTQYF. Combining the CDR3 with reference TRBV25-1 and TRBJ2-3 gives the whole variable domain EADIYQTPRYLVIGTGKKITLECSQTMGHDKMYWYQQDPGMELHLIHYSYGVNSTEKGDLSSESTVSRIRTEHFPLTLESARPSHTSQYLCASSVAGSTDTQYFGPGTRLTVL.

This clone is a singleton in its sample. The genes are TRBV28 and TRBJ2-6; tentative D call: TRBD2 (5 bases). Trimming pared 3 bases from V and 3 bases from J, leaving 18 bases between. Looked up from germline, CDR1 is MDHEN and CDR2 is SYDVKM. The CDR3 loop spans 18 amino acids. The DNA of the CDR3 is TGTGCCAGCAGTTTTACCGTGCTCGTACGGGATGGGGCCAACGTCCTGACTTTC. This encodes CASSFTVLVRDGANVLTF.

The rearrangement uses TRBV5-1 and TRBJ2-7; 10 nucleotides agree with TRBD1. The CDR3 runs 15 residues. CDR1 is SGHRS, CDR2 YFSETQ, per germline. Losses at the gene ends were 3 bases for V and 5 bases for J; bases not matched to a gene: 8. The CDR3 region has the DNA TGCGCCAGCAGCTCAACCGGGACAGGGGATCACGAGCAGTACGTC. Protein sequence: CASSSTGTGDHEQYV.

The gene calls are TRBV24-1 and TRBJ2-5, with D possibly being TRBD1 (6 bases). Germline V CDR1 and CDR2: KGHDR, SFDVKD. The CDR3 consists of 15 residues. Deletions cut 4 bases from V and 4 bases from J, with 15 bases between. The CDR3 region is CATSDPRDTGETQYF. As DNA, the CDR3 is TGTGCCACCAGTGACCCCCGGGACACCGGAGAGACCCAGTACTTC.

The V call is TRBV2, the J call TRBJ1-2; a weak D match, TRBD1 (6 bases). V lost 6 bases, J lost 2 bases, and 22 bases lay in between. The CDR3 contains 17 residues. Looked up from germline, CDR1 is SNHLY and CDR2 is FYNNEI. CDR3 in DNA: TGTGCCAGCAGAGATCCGATCGGGACAAGGGCCAACTATGGCTACACCTTC. It codes for CASRDPIGTRANYGYTF. Full variable domain (missing parts from reference TRBV2 and TRBJ1-2): EPEVTQTPSHQVTQMGQEVILRCVPISNHLYFYWYRQILGQKVEFLVSFYNNEISEKSEIFDDQFSVERPDGSNFTLKIRSTKLEDSAMYFCASRDPIGTRANYGYTFGSGTRLTVV.

This chain joins TRBV12-3 or TRBV12-4 and TRBJ2-3; D is unclear. CDR3 length equals 11 residues. V lost 7 bases and J 8 bases, leaving 10 bases between the germline ends. The DNA of the CDR3 is TGTGCCAGCACCCTTTACGGTACGCAGTATTTT. Encoded protein: CASTLYGTQYF.

The genes are TRBV27 and TRBJ1-2; 11 bases fit TRBD1. Germline V gives CDR1 MNHEY, CDR2 SMNVEV (reference sequence). This CDR3 is 17 amino acids long. The ends lost 5 bases at V and 4 bases at J; junction bases unmatched: 12. The CDR3 bases are TGTGCCAGCAGTCCCCTAGGACAGGGGGCCTCGATCTATGGCTACACCTTC. It encodes CASSPLGQGASIYGYTF.

V usage is TRBV9 and J usage is TRBJ2-3, with D perhaps TRBD1 (6 bases). Per the germline V gene, CDR1 is SGDLS and CDR2 is YYNGEE. This CDR3 has 15 amino acids. Trimming removed 4 bases from V and 1 base from J, with 13 bases in between. CDR3 sequence (DNA): TGTGCCAGCAGCCAGGGGACCGCGGGCACAGATACGCAGTATTTT. It specifies CASSQGTAGTDTQYF.

The chain couples TRBV6-1 to TRBJ2-7, with TRBD2 identical over 10 bases. V dropped 2 bases and J dropped 2; count of bases not matched to a gene: 6. Germline CDR1 and CDR2: MNHNS and SASEGT. CDR3 length equals 16 residues. CDR3 residues: CASSESVAGGPYEQYV. The CDR3 bases are TGTGCCAGCAGTGAAAGCGTAGCGGGGGGCCCCTACGAGCAGTACGTC.

The chain has TRBV19 and TRBJ1-2, with D unclear. V lost 7 bases and J lost 4, with 10 bases in between. This CDR3 contains 12 residues. Germline CDR1 is LNHDA and CDR2 is SQIVND (reference sequence). CDR3 region: CASNPRGYGYTF. CDR3 nucleotides: TGTGCCAGTAATCCACGAGGCTATGGCTACACCTTC.

The J gene is TRBJ2-5, the V gene TRBV4-2; 11 nucleotides align to TRBD2. J was trimmed by 9 bases and V by 0 bases; bases with no gene match: 9. From germline, CDR1 is LGHNA and CDR2 YNFKEQ. This CDR3 is built from 16 residues. CDR3 nucleotide sequence: TGTGCCAGCAGCCAAGATCCTAGCGGGGGGTTTGGAGCCCAGTACTTC. Its protein is CASSQDPSGGFGAQYF.

The rearrangement links TRBV5-5 to TRBJ1-5; D is unclear. From germline, CDR1 is SGHKS and CDR2 YYEKEE (reference sequence). V was cut by 4 bases and J by 5 bases, with 16 bases left in between. The CDR3 is made up of 15 amino acids. Here the CDR3 reads CASSPHWQVDQPQHF. The CDR3 nucleotides are TGTGCCAGCAGCCCCCATTGGCAGGTGGATCAGCCCCAGCATTTT.

The chain joins TRBV6-6 to TRBJ2-3, with 7 nucleotides matching TRBD1. There are 16 residues in the CDR3. J gave up 0 bases and V 0 bases, and 3 bases lay outside the gene matches. The germline V gene has CDR1 MNHNY and CDR2 SVGAGI (reference sequence). This CDR3 is CASSYSRGPSTDTQYF. The CDR3 DNA sequence: TGTGCCAGCAGTTACTCGAGGGGGCCTAGCACAGATACGCAGTATTTT.

The genes are TRBV6-1 and TRBJ2-1; 8 bases map to TRBD1. The CDR3 sequence is 19 residues long. The V gene's germline CDR1 is MNHNS and CDR2 SASEGT. J lost 2 bases, V lost 3 bases, and 15 bases had no gene match. CDR3 sequence reads: CASSDGFSLKQGAYNEQFF. CDR3 in DNA: TGTGCCAGCAGTGACGGGTTTTCCTTGAAACAGGGGGCCTACAATGAGCAGTTCTTC.

V usage is TRBV10-3 and J usage is TRBJ1-3; 8 nucleotides line up with TRBD1. Germline CDR1 is ENHRY and CDR2 is SYGVKD. The CDR3 extends over 15 amino acids. Germline trimming cut 8 bases from V and 0 bases from J; bases unmatched to any gene: 6. CDR3 nucleotide sequence: TGTGCCATCGGGGACAGGAGGGGCTCTGGAAACACCATATATTTT. Translation: CAIGDRRGSGNTIYF.

DNA of the CDR3: TGTGCCAGCAGCTTCTTCGGTCAGAACACCGGGGAGCTGTTTTTT. It encodes CASSFFGQNTGELFF. The V and J genes are TRBV5-6 and TRBJ2-2; no clear D. Germline CDR1 and CDR2: SGHDT and YYEEEE. The CDR3 has 15 residues. Trimming pared 2 bases from V and 1 base from J, leaving 9 bases between.

The chain couples TRBV6-1 to TRBJ2-3; TRBD2 agrees at 10 bases. With 0 bases clipped from V and 3 bases from J, the junction kept 6 bases outside the gene matches. The CDR3 spans 17 residues. Per germline, CDR1 MNHNS and CDR2 SASEGT. The CDR3 sequence is CASSEAGLGLATDTQYF. CDR3 nucleotide sequence: TGTGCCAGCAGTGAAGCCGGCCTGGGACTAGCGACAGATACGCAGTATTTT.

The V call is TRBV5-1, the J call TRBJ2-1, with D perhaps matching TRBD1 (5 bases). CDR1 and CDR2 (germline): SGHRS, YFSETQ. The length of the CDR3 is 13 residues. Trimming took 0 bases from V and 9 from J, leaving 10 bases between them. Written as DNA, the CDR3 is TGCGCCAGCAGCTTGGTTAGGGGTGCTGAGCAGTTCTTC. Its protein product is CASSLVRGAEQFF.

The chain couples TRBV6-6 to TRBJ2-1, with 10 nucleotides matching TRBD1. This CDR3 comprises 14 residues. V shed 5 bases and J 8 bases; nucleotides not matched to a gene: 6. Germline CDR1 reads MNHNY; CDR2 reads SVGAGI (reference sequence). The CDR3 reads CASSRDRGGDEQFF. The DNA of the CDR3 is TGTGCCAGCAGTCGGGACAGGGGTGGGGATGAGCAGTTCTTC.

V usage is TRBV5-1 and J usage is TRBJ2-3, with a tentative D call TRBD2 (5 bases). V gave up 4 bases and J gave up 4 bases, with 13 bases separating them. Germline V gene lookup returns CDR1 SGHRS and CDR2 YFSETQ. CDR3 length equals 14 residues. The CDR3 loop reads CASSPALASDTQYF. DNA of the CDR3: TGCGCCAGCAGCCCCGCCCTAGCCTCAGATACGCAGTATTTT.

This clone has more than one count but fewer than ten. The V call is TRBV2, the J call TRBJ1-5, with 9 bases identical to TRBD1. The germline gives CDR1 SNHLY, CDR2 FYNNEI. This CDR3 comprises 16 residues. V was pared by 6 bases and J by 6 bases, with 12 bases of the junction left unmatched. CDR3 sequence: CASSYTGGSRGQPQHF. CDR3 nucleotide sequence: TGTGCCAGCAGCTACACAGGGGGCTCAAGGGGTCAGCCCCAGCATTTT.